Listed below are T cell receptor beta chains from one sample, sequenced in a study of shared clonotypes between healthy human individuals. Sequenced by immunoSEQ multiplex PCR; TCRdb stores in-frame clones only, minus some. The data contain about 1.1 million clones, roughly 80% of them singletons. The sequenced sample consisted of memory CD4+ T cells from PBMCs. The receptors were gathered from a man between 18 and 35 years old in good health. Some clones in this sample may be carry-over from other donors' samples. The CDR3 runs from the conserved cysteine through the conserved F or W. Fields, in order: J gene, V gene, clone size, D gene, CDR3 DNA, CDR3 protein. The D gene is left open where the match is weak. Clone size is shown for a subset of rows, as once, few, many or a class of expanded clone.

TRBJ2-1 TRBV18 . . TGTGCCAGCTCACCACCGGTTCTAGCGAGCTACAATGAGCAGTTCTTC CASSPPVLASYNEQFF
TRBJ2-5 TRBV28 . TRBD2 TGTGCCAGCAGTTTCGCGGGGGGGCGAGGAGAGACCCAGTACTTC CASSFAGGRGETQYF
TRBJ2-2 TRBV6-5 many . TGTGCCAGCAGTCCCGGGGGCGGGAGAACCGGGGAGCTGTTTTTT CASSPGGGRTGELFF
TRBJ1-4 TRBV15 once . TGTGCCACCAGCTCCCCCGGAAGGGCAGATACAGAAAAACTGTTTTTT CATSSPGRADTEKLFF
TRBJ1-5 TRBV11-2 . . TGTGCCAGCAGCTTAGACGGCAGGAATCAGCCCCAGCATTTT CASSLDGRNQPQHF
TRBJ2-5 TRBV19 . TRBD2 TGTGCCAGTAGTCCCGTGCGGGAGCAAGAGACCCAGTACTTC CASSPVREQETQYF
TRBJ2-7 TRBV30 . . TGTGCCTGGAGTACAGGGGTGACTAGTCTTAGCGAGCAGTACTTC CAWSTGVTSLSEQYF
TRBJ2-3 TRBV7-2 . . TGTGCCAGCAGCTTCGAGGGACTCGCAGATACGCAGTATTTT CASSFEGLADTQYF
TRBJ2-7 TRBV5-1 . TRBD1 TGCGCCAGCAGCCCGGGGACAGGGGAGGGAGAGCAGTACTTC CASSPGTGEGEQYF
TRBJ1-1 TRBV7-2 . . TGTGCCAGCAGCTCGAGGAGTGGCGCTGAAGCTTTCTTT CASSSRSGAEAFF
TRBJ2-7 TRBV6-1 . TRBD1 TGTGCCAGCAGTCCACGGACAGGGCCCTACGAGCAGTACTTC CASSPRTGPYEQYF
TRBJ1-1 TRBV27 . . TGTGCCAGCAGGCCATCAGGGAGGAGGACTGAAGCTTTCTTT CASRPSGRRTEAFF
TRBJ2-7 TRBV7-2 . TRBD2 TGTGCCAGCAGCTTCGGACTAGCACTAGTCTACGAGCAGTACTTC CASSFGLALVYEQYF
TRBJ2-3 TRBV5-6 . . TGTGCCAGCAGCTTTGCCGCAGGGGCAGATACGCAGTATTTT CASSFAAGADTQYF
TRBJ1-5 TRBV28 . TRBD1 TGTGCCAGCAGCCCGTATAGGAGGGGGCGCTTAAATCAGCCCCAGCATTTT CASSPYRRGRLNQPQHF
TRBJ2-5 TRBV18 . . TGTGCCAGCTCACCCTACCCACAGTACCAAGAGACCCAGTACTTC CASSPYPQYQETQYF
TRBJ2-1 TRBV5-1 . TRBD1 TGCGCCAGCAGCTTGGTTGGGACAGGGCTCAACAATGAGCAGTTCTTC CASSLVGTGLNNEQFF
TRBJ2-2 TRBV9 . TRBD2 TGTGCCAGCAGCGGGACCCTAGCGGGAGGTGAGAACGGGGAGCTGTTTTTT CASSGTLAGGENGELFF
TRBJ2-7 TRBV15 few . TGTGCCACCAGCAGGGAGCGGAGCCGGAACTACGAGCAGTACTTC CATSRERSRNYEQYF
TRBJ2-5 TRBV5-6 few TRBD2 TGTGCCAGCAGCTTGGCGGTGCTGACTAGCGGATGGGAGACCCAGTACTTC CASSLAVLTSGWETQYF
TRBJ1-4 TRBV7-8 once . TGTGCCAGCAGTTGGGGAGCCAGGGCGAGTGAAAAACTGTTTTTT CASSWGARASEKLFF
TRBJ2-2 TRBV6-5 . . TGTGCCAGCAGCCCCCGGCGGAACACCGGGGAGCTGTTTTTT CASSPRRNTGELFF
TRBJ2-7 TRBV6-5 . . TGTGCCAGCAGTCTCTCGGGGAGCTCCTACGAGCAGTACTTC CASSLSGSSYEQYF
TRBJ1-4 TRBV27 . . TGTGCCAGCAGTTCAGGCCCAACAACTAATGAAAAACTGTTTTTT CASSSGPTTNEKLFF
TRBJ1-6 TRBV10-3 . TRBD1 TGTGCCATCAGTGAGGCCGGGACAGGGGTTTTTTCACCCCTCCACTTT CAISEAGTGVFSPLHF
TRBJ1-1 TRBV25-1 . . TGTGCCAGCAGTGATGTCACGGCAGGGAAGGCTTTCTTT CASSDVTAGKAFF
TRBJ2-1 TRBV15 few TRBD2 TGTGCCACCAGCAGAGGGGCGGGAGGGTTGGATGAGCAGTTCTTC CATSRGAGGLDEQFF
TRBJ2-5 TRBV30 . . TGTGCCTGGAGGAAAATGGTCCCGGACGGGACCCAGTACTTC CAWRKMVPDGTQYF
TRBJ1-5 TRBV2 . . TGTGCCAGCACTCGCGGGAACAGCAATCAGCCCCAGCATTTT CASTRGNSNQPQHF
TRBJ1-3 TRBV28 . . TGTGCCAGCCGCGGTTCTTCCTCTGGAAACACCATATATTTT CASRGSSSGNTIYF
TRBJ1-1 TRBV28 many TRBD1 TGTGCCAGCAGTTCAACAGGGGTGGGTGAAGCTTTCTTT CASSSTGVGEAFF
TRBJ2-1 TRBV12-5 . . TGTGCTAGTGGTTTGGCCCAGTCCTACAATGAGCAGTTCTTC CASGLAQSYNEQFF
TRBJ2-5 TRBV5-1 . . TGCGCCAGCAGCGACCAGGGGTCAGGGGAGTCCCAGTACTTC CASSDQGSGESQYF